The TCR beta chain under discussion was sequenced for a study of chemoradiotherapy in HPV16-positive cancers. Across the whole study: A couple of HPV16-positive patients' cells yielded candidate HPV-specific clones and common motifs. Findings and caveats of the study: HPV-responsive T-cell expansion during chemoradiotherapy was linked to improved recurrence-free survival in HPV16-positive patients. Candidate HPV-specific clones and E7-related TCR motifs grew in tumor during treatment. Functional assays defining HPV-specific T cells used only a couple of HPV16-positive patients.

Only in-frame clones appear in the TCRdb table, and some are missing; sequencing was by immunoSEQ multiplex PCR. Of around 1,500 clones listed, 83% are singletons. Germline V gives CDR1 MNHEY, CDR2 SMNVEV (reference sequence). The ends were cut back, 5 bases at V and 5 bases at J, with 18 bases in the middle. The CDR3 sequence is 15 residues long. Comment on this clone: Its cognate antigen is unknown.

This clonotype originated in a human donor with HPV-associated anogenital cancer. The V call is TRBV27, the J call TRBJ1-1, with TRBD1 as a possible D gene (6 bases). Sequencing used tumor tissue, obtained from a patient who underwent chemoradiotherapy. The CDR3 nucleotides read TGTGCCAGCAGTACCCTGACAGGCCGGAGGACTGAAGCTTTCTTT. The encoded protein is CASSTLTGRRTEAFF.